There are a few counts of the clone carrying this T cell receptor beta chain. This specimen belongs to a study of T-cell memory formation after mild COVID-19. 5'RACE with constant-segment primers built TCRalpha and TCRbeta cDNA libraries with UMIs. TCRdb re-derived calls from the 5' RACE reads in MiXCR, one entry per CDR3 protein. The sample contains 400,000 to 450,000 distinct CDR3 sequences, over 15% of which appear only once. Germline values: CDR1 DFQATT, CDR2 SNEGSKA (reference sequence). The germline V and J ends were trimmed by 3 bases and 3 bases, with 9 bases remaining between them. This CDR3 spans 13 amino acids.

The sequencing input was PBMCs or a T cell subset sorted from them (not recorded which). The TCR was taken from a man between 18 and 29 years old who had mild COVID-19 (a few samples of this study predate the infection). Cell type and time point are not known. This chain uses TRBV20-1 with TRBJ2-1; a weak D match, TRBD1 (5 bases). The CDR3 coding sequence is TGCAGTGCTAGGGACGGACACTACAATGAGCAGTTCTTC. Translating it yields CSARDGHYNEQFF.